This T cell receptor beta chain is from a study of T cells in Graves' hyperthyroidism and ophthalmopathy. Regarding this clonotype: Its antigen is undetermined.

There are 16 residues in the CDR3. Trimming removed 5 bases from V and 3 bases from J; junction bases left unmatched: 13. Germline V gives CDR1 SGHVS, CDR2 FNYEAQ. Ophthalmopathy cases scored 3 or more on the Clinical Activity Score and 4 or more on NOSPECS grade, with duration below 3 months. Whole-study findings and limits: Ophthalmopathy got predicted by the model a median approximately 6.3 months before its onset. Most thyroid clonotypes expanded above 0.001 were also detected in blood.

It was RNA transcripts that yielded the amplified TCR beta CDR3 regions. During a first-round RT-PCR of the TCR CDR3, the HTBI primer set was used. Each CDR3 protein is one row after TCRdb ran MiXCR on the multiplex PCR reads. Of about 600,000 distinct CDR3 sequences listed, 13% to 15% were seen once; the top ten hold roughly 7.1%. The sample comprised blood. This TCR derives from a woman aged 18-29 years with Graves' ophthalmopathy. This sequence joins TRBV7-6 and TRBJ2-7, with TRBD1 matching over 7 bases. The CDR3 nucleotides read TGTGCCAGCAGCCCCCCCGCAGGGGGTGGTATCTACGAGCAGTACTTC. It translates to CASSPPAGGGIYEQYF.